The following is a T cell receptor beta chain sequence with its context. What it binds is not known. The junction shows a germline mismatch at one end, possibly a read error. These data come from a study of vaccination and CD4 T cells after COVID-19. Study at large: Nasal swab PCR had shown SARS-CoV-2 positivity in the convalescent patients (roughly 10 mild cases, one severe case). Overlapping peptides of the spike proteins of SARS-CoV-2, HCoV-NL63, HCoV-OC43 and HCoV-229E were used for cell stimulation.

Regarding treatment: roughly 11-day PBMC culture with coronavirus spike peptide pools or control peptides (ViraFEST assay). The germline V gene has CDR1 KGHSH and CDR2 LQKENI. This CDR3 contains 14 residues. The Oncomine TCR Beta short-read assay generated sequence data from the DNA of cultured CD4+ T cells. TCRdb re-called the PCR reads through MiXCR, storing one row per CDR3 protein. The data hold under 20,000 distinct CDR3 sequences, with about half observed a single time. The sequence was obtained from a human donor who had recovered from COVID-19. The gene calls are TRBV18 and TRBJ1-5, with 8 positions matching TRBD1. Sequenced material: CD4+ T cells from blood, cultured in vitro, taken before SARS-CoV-2 vaccination. The CDR3 protein is CASSRGQGTQPQHF. CDR3 sequence (DNA): TGTGCCAGCTCACGCGGACAGGGTACTCAGCCCCAGCATTTC.